This record concerns one T cell receptor beta chain sequence. The antigen is unknown. A J-beta primer mix and a sample-barcoded 5' primer were used in a second PCR of roughly 6 to 11 cycles. Via MiXCR, TCRdb re-called the 5' RACE reads, giving one row per CDR3 protein. The table lists about 1 million distinct CDR3 sequences, 40% to 55% of them singletons. The data derive from a study of blood T cells in healthy people across ages. General study findings and limits: What prevented conclusive comparison of naive and antigen-experienced cells was that PBMCs were unsorted. Shifts in expanded clonotypes may have been confounded by donor CMV status, which was unknown.

The TCR originated in a woman aged 60-70 years in good health. The sequencing input was blood.

CDR3 sequence reads: CASSATRNWLREGSRNEQYF. The DNA of the CDR3 is TGTGCCAGCAGTGCCACCCGAAATTGGTTGCGGGAGGGTAGTAGGAACGAGCAGTACTTC. The chain uses TRBV28 and TRBJ2-5; TRBD2 aligns across 9 bases. TRBJ2-7 matches the DNA end more closely, so the J call is doubtful. This CDR3 has 20 residues. The germline V gene encodes CDR1 MDHEN and CDR2 SYDVKM.